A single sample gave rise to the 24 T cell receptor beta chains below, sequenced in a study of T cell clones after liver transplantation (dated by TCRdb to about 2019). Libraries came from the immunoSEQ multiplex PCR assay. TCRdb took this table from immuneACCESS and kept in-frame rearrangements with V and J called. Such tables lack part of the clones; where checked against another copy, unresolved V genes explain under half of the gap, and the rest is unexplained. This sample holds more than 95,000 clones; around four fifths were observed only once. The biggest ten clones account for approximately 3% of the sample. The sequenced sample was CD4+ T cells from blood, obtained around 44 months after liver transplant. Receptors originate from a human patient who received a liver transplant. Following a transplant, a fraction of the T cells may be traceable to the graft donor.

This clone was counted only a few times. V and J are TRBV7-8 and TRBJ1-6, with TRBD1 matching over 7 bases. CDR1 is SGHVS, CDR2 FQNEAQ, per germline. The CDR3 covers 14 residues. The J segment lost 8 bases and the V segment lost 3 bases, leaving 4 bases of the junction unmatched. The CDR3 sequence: CASSFGTGDSPLHF. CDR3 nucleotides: TGTGCCAGCAGCTTTGGAACAGGGGATTCACCCCTCCACTTT.

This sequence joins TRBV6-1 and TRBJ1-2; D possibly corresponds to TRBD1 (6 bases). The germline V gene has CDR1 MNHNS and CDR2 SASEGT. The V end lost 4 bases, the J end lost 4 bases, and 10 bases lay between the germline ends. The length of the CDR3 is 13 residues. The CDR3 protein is CASSVGQLYGYTF. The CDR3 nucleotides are TGTGCCAGCAGTGTAGGACAGCTCTATGGCTACACCTTC.

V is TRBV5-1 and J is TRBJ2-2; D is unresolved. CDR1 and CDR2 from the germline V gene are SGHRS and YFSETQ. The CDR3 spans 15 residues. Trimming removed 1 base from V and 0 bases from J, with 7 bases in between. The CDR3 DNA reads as TGCGCCAGCAGCTTGATTGGGGCGAACACCGGGGAGCTGTTTTTT. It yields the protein CASSLIGANTGELFF.

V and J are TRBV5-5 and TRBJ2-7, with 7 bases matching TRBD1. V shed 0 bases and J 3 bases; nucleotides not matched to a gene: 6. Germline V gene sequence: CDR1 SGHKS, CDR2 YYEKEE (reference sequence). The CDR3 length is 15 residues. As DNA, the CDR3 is TGTGCCAGCAGCTTGGCCATAGGGACAGTCTACGAGCAGTACTTC. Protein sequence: CASSLAIGTVYEQYF.

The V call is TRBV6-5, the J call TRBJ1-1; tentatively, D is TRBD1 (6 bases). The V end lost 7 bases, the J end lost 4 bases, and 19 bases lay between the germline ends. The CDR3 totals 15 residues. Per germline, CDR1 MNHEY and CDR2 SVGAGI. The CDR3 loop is CASIPPQGLSTEAFF. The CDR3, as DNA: TGTGCCAGCATTCCGCCACAGGGCCTCAGCACTGAAGCTTTCTTT.

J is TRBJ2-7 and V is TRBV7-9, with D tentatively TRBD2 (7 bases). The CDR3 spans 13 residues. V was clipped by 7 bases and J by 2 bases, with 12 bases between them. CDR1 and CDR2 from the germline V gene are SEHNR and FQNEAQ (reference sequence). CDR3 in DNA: TGTGCCAGCAATCAAGGGGGGGCCTACGAGCAGTACTTC. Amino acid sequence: CASNQGGAYEQYF.

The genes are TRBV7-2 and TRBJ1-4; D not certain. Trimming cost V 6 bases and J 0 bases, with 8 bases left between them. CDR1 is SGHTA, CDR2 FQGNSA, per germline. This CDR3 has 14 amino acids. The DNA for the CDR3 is TGTGCCAGCAGGCCAGGAACAACTAATGAAAAACTGTTTTTT. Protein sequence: CASRPGTTNEKLFF. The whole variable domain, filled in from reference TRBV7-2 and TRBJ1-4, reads GAGVSQSPSNKVTEKGKDVELRCDPISGHTALYWYRQSLGQGLEFLIYFQGNSAPDKSGLPSDRFSAERTGGSVSTLTIQRTQQEDSAVYLCASRPGTTNEKLFFGSGTQLSVL.

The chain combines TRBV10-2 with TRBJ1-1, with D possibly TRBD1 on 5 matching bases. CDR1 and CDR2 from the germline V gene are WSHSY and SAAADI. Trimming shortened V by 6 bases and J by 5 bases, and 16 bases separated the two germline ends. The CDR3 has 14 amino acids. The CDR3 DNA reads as TGCGCCAGCAGGGACCAGGGAAGGAAAACTGAAGCTTTCTTT. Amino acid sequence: CASRDQGRKTEAFF.

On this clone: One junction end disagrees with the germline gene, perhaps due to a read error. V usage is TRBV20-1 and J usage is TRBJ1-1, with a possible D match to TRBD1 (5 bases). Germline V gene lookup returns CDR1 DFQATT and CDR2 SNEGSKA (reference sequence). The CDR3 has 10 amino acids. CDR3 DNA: TGCAGTGCCAGAGGGGCTGAAGCTTTCTTT. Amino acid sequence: CSARGAEAFF.

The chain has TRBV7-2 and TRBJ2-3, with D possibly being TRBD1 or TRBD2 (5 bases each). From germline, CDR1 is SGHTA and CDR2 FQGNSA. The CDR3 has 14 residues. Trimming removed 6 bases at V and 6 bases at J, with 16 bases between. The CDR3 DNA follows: TGTGCCAGCAGTTCTCCGGGACGATACGATACGCAGTATTTT. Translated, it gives CASSSPGRYDTQYF. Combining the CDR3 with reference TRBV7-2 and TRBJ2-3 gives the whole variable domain GAGVSQSPSNKVTEKGKDVELRCDPISGHTALYWYRQSLGQGLEFLIYFQGNSAPDKSGLPSDRFSAERTGGSVSTLTIQRTQQEDSAVYLCASSSPGRYDTQYFGPGTRLTVL.

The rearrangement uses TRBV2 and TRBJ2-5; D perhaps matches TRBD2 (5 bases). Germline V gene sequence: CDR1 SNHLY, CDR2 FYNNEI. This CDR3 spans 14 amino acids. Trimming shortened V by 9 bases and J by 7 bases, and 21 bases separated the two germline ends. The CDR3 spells CASFSQATAGTQYF. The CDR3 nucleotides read TGTGCCAGTTTTTCCCAAGCGACGGCGGGGACCCAGTACTTC.

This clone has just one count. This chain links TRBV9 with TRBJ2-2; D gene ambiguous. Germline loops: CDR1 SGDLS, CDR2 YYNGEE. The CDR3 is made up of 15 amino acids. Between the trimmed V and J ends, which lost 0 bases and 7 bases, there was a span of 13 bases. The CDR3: CASSVEVQPVGELFF. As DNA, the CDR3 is TGTGCCAGCAGCGTAGAGGTTCAGCCGGTCGGGGAGCTGTTTTTT.

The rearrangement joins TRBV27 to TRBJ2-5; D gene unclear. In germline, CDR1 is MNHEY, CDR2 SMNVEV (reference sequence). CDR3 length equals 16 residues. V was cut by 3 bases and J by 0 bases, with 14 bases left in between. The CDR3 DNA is TGTGCCAGCAGTTTTACCCCCTTTGGATACCAAGAGACCCAGTACTTC. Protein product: CASSFTPFGYQETQYF.

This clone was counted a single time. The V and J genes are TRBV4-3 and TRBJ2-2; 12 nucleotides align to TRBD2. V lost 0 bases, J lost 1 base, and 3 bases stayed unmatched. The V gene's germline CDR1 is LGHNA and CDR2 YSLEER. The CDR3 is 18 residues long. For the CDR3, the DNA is TGCGCCAGCAGCCAAGACCCTAGCGGGGGGGTGAACACCGGGGAGCTGTTTTTT. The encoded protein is CASSQDPSGGVNTGELFF.

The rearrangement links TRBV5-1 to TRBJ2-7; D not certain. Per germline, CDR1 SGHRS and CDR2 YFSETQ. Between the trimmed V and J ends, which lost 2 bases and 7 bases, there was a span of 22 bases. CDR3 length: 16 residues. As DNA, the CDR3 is TGCGCCAGCAGCTTAGTGCAATCGAACCCTTTAATGGAGCAGTACTTC. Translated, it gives CASSLVQSNPLMEQYF.

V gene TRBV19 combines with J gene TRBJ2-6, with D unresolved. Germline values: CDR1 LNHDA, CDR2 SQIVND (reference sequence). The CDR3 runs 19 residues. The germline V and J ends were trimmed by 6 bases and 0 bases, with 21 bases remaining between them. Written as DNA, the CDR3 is TGTGCCAGTAGCCGAGCCGGACCGGCCCCGGGCTCTGGGGCCAACGTCCTGACTTTC. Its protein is CASSRAGPAPGSGANVLTF.

CDR3 amino acids: CASSEGQALGGELFF. The CDR3 DNA is TGCGCCAGCAGCGAGGGACAGGCTCTTGGCGGGGAGCTGTTTTTT. This chain uses TRBV5-1 with TRBJ2-2; 8 bases line up with TRBD1. This CDR3 has 15 residues. V lost 4 bases and J lost 7; bases outside the gene matches: 9. Germline V CDR1 and CDR2: SGHRS, YFSETQ.

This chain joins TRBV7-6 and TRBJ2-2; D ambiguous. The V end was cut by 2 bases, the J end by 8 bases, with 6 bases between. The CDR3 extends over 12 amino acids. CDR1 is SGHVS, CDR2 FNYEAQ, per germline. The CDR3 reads CASSLSRGELFF. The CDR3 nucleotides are TGTGCCAGCAGCTTATCCAGGGGGGAGCTGTTTTTT.

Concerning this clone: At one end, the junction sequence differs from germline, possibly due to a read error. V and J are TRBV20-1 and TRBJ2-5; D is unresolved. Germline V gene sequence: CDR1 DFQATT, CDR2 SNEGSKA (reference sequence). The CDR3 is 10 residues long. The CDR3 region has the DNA TGCAGTGCTAGACGAGAGGCCCAGTACTTC. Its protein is CSARREAQYF.

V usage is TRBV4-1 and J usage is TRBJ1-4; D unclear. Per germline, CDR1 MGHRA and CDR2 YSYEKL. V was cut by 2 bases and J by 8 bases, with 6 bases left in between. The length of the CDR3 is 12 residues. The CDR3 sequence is CASSQSYEKLFF. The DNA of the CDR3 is TGCGCCAGCAGCCAAAGCTACGAAAAACTGTTTTTT.

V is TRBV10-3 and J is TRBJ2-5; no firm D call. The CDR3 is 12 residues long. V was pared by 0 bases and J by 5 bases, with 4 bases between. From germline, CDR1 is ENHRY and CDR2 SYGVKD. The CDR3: CAISESSETQYF. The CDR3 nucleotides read TGTGCCATCAGTGAGTCGTCGGAGACCCAGTACTTC.

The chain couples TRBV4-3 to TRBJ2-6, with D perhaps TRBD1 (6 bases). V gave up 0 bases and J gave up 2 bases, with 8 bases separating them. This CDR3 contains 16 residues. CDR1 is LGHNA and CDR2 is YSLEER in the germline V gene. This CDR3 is CASSQEAGAGANVLTF. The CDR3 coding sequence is TGCGCCAGCAGCCAAGAAGCAGGGGCTGGGGCCAACGTCCTGACTTTC.

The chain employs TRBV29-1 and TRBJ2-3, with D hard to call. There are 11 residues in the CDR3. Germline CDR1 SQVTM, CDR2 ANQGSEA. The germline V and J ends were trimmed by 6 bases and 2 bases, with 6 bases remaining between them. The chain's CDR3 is CSVQDTDTQYF. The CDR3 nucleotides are TGCAGCGTCCAGGACACAGATACGCAGTATTTT.

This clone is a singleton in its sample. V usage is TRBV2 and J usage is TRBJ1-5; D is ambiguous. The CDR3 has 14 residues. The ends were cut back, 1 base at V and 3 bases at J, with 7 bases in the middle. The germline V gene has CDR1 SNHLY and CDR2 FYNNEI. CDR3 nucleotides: TGTGCCAGCAGTGAAGGAGGGAACAATCAGCCCCAGCATTTT. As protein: CASSEGGNNQPQHF.